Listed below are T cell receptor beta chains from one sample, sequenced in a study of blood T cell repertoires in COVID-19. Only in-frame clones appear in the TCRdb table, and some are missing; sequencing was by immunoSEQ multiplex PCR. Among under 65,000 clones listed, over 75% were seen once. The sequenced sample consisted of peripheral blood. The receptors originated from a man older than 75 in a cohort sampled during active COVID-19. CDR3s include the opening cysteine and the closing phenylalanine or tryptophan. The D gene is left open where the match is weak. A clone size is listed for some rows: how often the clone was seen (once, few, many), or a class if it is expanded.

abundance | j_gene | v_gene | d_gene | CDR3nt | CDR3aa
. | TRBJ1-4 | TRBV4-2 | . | TGTGCCAGCAGCCAAGTGGGGGCGGCTAATGAAAAACTGTTTTTT | CASSQVGAANEKLFF
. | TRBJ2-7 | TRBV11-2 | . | TGTGCCAGCAGCTTAGACGGGTTCTACGAGCAGTACTTC | CASSLDGFYEQYF
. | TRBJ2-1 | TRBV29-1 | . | TGCAGCGTTGAAGATATGCGCTCCTACAATGAGCAGTTCTTC | CSVEDMRSYNEQFF
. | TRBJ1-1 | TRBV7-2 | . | TGTGCCAGCAGCTGGAAGCAGGGGAACACTGAAGCTTTCTTT | CASSWKQGNTEAFF
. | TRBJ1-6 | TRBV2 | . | TGTGCCAGCAGTGAACGGGAGGTTTCGGGGAATTCACCCCTCCACTTT | CASSEREVSGNSPLHF
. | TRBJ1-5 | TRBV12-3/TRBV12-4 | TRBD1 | TGTGCCAGCAGTTCACAGGGGTTTCAGCCCCAGCATTTT | CASSSQGFQPQHF
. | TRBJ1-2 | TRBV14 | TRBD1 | TGTGCCAGCAGCCAAGACCCTTCTCCCCGGACAGGGGTCTTCTATGGCTACACCTTC | CASSQDPSPRTGVFYGYTF
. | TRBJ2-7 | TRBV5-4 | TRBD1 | TGTGCCAGCAGCCCACCGGGACAGGGCTCCTACGAGCAGTACTTC | CASSPPGQGSYEQYF
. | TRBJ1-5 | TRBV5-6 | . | TGTGCCAGCAGCCTGACAGGCCGTGGCAATCAGCCCCAGCATTTT | CASSLTGRGNQPQHF
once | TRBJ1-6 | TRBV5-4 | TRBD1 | TGTGCCAGCAGCCCCAAGGGGGGACAGGGTAATTCACCCCTCCACTTT | CASSPKGGQGNSPLHF
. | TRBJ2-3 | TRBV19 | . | TGTGCCAGTAGTATTGGGCAGGCTCTCACAGATACGCAGTATTTT | CASSIGQALTDTQYF
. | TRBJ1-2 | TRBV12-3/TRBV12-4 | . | TGTGCCAGCAGTTTTAGCAGGGGCTATGGCTACACCTTC | CASSFSRGYGYTF
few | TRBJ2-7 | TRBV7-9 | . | TGTGCCAGCAGCTTAGCCGGTCCGATTACCTACGAGCAGTACTTC | CASSLAGPITYEQYF
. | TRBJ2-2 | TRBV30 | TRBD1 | TGTGCCTGGGGTAGACAGGGCACCGGGGAGCTGTTTTTT | CAWGRQGTGELFF
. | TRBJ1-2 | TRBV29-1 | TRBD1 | TGCAGCGTCCTGCGGACAGGGCACTATGGCTACACCTTC | CSVLRTGHYGYTF
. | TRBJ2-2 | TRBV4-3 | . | TGCGCCAGCAGCCAAGATTCGAGACTAGTCCCCGGGGAGCTGTTTTTT | CASSQDSRLVPGELFF
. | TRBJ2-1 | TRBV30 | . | TGTGCCTGGAGTGTAGGGGCGCCGGAACAGTTCTTC | CAWSVGAPEQFF
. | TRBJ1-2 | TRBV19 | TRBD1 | TGTGCCAGTATCCCCGGACAGGGAGTGGACTATGGCTACACCTTC | CASIPGQGVDYGYTF
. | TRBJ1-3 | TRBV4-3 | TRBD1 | TGCGCCAGCAGCCAAGGGACAGGGGTCTCTGGAAACACCATATATTTT | CASSQGTGVSGNTIYF
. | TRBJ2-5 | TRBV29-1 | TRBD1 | TGCAGCGTTGGTGTCCGGACAGGGGGCGGCGAGACCCAGTACTTC | CSVGVRTGGGETQYF
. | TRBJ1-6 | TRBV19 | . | TGTGCCAGTAGTATAGGGGGGGGGTTGAATTCACCCCTCCACTTT | CASSIGGGLNSPLHF
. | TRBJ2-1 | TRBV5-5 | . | TGTGCCAGCAGCTTGGGGGGCGCATTAGCCTACAATGAGCAGTTCTTC | CASSLGGALAYNEQFF
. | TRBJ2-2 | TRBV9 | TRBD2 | TGTGCCAGCAGCCGGGGGGTCGGCGGGGAGCTGTTTTTT | CASSRGVGGELFF
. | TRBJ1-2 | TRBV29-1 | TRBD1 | TGCAGCACAATAAGAGGACAGGGCTCCGGCTACACCTTC | CSTIRGQGSGYTF
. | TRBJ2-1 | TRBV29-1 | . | TGCAGCGTTAAGGGGGGGGACTCCTACAATGAGCAGTTCTTC | CSVKGGDSYNEQFF
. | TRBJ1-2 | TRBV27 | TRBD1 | TGTGCCAGCAGTTTAGAGGGGGCGGCTAACTATGGCTACACCTTC | CASSLEGAANYGYTF
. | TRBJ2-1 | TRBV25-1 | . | TGTGCCAGCAGTGAATCTTGGGGGAGGCCCAACAATGAGCAGTTCTTC | CASSESWGRPNNEQFF
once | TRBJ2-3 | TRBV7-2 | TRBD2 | TGTGCCAGCAGCGCGGGACTAGCGGGAGGGGCAGATACGCAGTATTTT | CASSAGLAGGADTQYF
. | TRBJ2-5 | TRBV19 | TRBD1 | TGTGCCAGTAGTATGACAGGGTGGGAGACCCAGTACTTC | CASSMTGWETQYF
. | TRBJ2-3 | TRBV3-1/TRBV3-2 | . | TGTGCCAGCAGCCAGGGGGGTTACGGGATCTTCACAGATACGCAGTATTTT | CASSQGGYGIFTDTQYF
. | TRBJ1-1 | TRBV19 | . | TGTGCCAGTAGTATAGGTCAGGGGAACGGTGAAGCTTTCTTT | CASSIGQGNGEAFF
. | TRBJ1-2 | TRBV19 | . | TGTGCCAGTAGTATAGAGGCAGGGTTTTCTAACTATGGCTACACCTTC | CASSIEAGFSNYGYTF
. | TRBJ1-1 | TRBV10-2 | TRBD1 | TGCGCCAGCAGTACGACAGGGTCCACTGAAGCTTTCTTT | CASSTTGSTEAFF
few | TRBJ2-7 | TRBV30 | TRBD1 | TGTGCCTGGACGTACACCGGGACAGGGTCCTACGAGCAGTACTTC | CAWTYTGTGSYEQYF
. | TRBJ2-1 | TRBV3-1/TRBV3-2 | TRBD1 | TGTGCCAGCAGCGAGACAGGGGTAAATGAGCAGTTCTTC | CASSETGVNEQFF
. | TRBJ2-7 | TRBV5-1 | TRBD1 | TGCGCCAGCAGCCCGAGGGACAGGGGCTACGAGCAGTACTTC | CASSPRDRGYEQYF
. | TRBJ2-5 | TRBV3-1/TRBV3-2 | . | TGTGCCAGCAGCCATCAACCGGGGACCCAGTACTTC | CASSHQPGTQYF
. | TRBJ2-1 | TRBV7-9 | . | TGTGCCAGCAGCTTAGATGCAGGTAACAATGAGCAGTTCTTC | CASSLDAGNNEQFF
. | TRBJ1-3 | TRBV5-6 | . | TGTGCCAGCAGCTTGAATCGGGGAACGGGCTCTGGAAACACCATATATTTT | CASSLNRGTGSGNTIYF
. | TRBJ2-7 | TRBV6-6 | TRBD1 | TGTGCCAGCAGGTCACAGGGGGCATACGAGCAGTACTTC | CASRSQGAYEQYF
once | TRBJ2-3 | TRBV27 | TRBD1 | TGTGCCAGCAGTTCCGGACAGGGGCGATACCCTAGCACAGATACGCAGTATTTT | CASSSGQGRYPSTDTQYF
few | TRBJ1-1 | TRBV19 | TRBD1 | TGTGCCAGTAGTAGCGGGGGGTCTGACAGGGGGCAAGCTTTCTTT | CASSSGGSDRGQAFF
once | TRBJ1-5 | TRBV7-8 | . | TGTGCCAGCAGCTACGACAGATTCAATCAGCCCCAGCATTTT | CASSYDRFNQPQHF
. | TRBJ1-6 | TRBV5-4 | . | TGTGCCAGCAGCCCCCCTCCGGGACAAGCCTATAATTCACCCCTCCACTTT | CASSPPPGQAYNSPLHF
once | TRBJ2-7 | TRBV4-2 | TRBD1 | TGTGCCAGCAGCCAAGATAGGACAGGGGGGTCCTACGAGCAGTACTTC | CASSQDRTGGSYEQYF
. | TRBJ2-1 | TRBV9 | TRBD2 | TGTGCCAGCAGCGTATGGGTGACTAGCGAGTTGTTCTTC | CASSVWVTSELFF
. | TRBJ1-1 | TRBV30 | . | TGTGCCTGGGACAGACCCTTGAACACTGAAGCTTTCTTT | CAWDRPLNTEAFF
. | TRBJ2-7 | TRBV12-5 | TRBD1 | TGTGCTAGTGGTTTGTCCGGGACAGGGAGGGAGCAGTACTTC | CASGLSGTGREQYF
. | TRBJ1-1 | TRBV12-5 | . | TGTGCTAGTGGTTCGCAGGGGTTGAGCACTGAAGCTTTCTTT | CASGSQGLSTEAFF
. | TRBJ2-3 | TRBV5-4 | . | TGTGCCAGCAGCTTGGTTAACAGGCCAGATACGCAGTATTTT | CASSLVNRPDTQYF
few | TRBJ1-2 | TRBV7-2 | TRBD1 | TGTGCCAGCAGCTTAGTGGAGGGGGCGAATAACTATGGCTACACCTTC | CASSLVEGANNYGYTF
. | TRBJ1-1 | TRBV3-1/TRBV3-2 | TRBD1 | TGTGCCAGCAGCCAAAGGACAGGGGGATTGAGGGCCAACACTGAAGCTTTCTTT | CASSQRTGGLRANTEAFF